Presented here are 24 T cell receptor beta chains from one specimen sequenced in a study of blood T cell repertoires in COVID-19. Some clones are missing from TCRdb's copy, which holds only in-frame ones; the method was immunoSEQ multiplex PCR. The sample lists 35,000 to 45,000 clones, 70% to 90% seen once, with roughly a third in the top ten. Material: peripheral blood. The receptors originated from a man aged 70 or older with active COVID-19.

The rearrangement joins TRBV9 to TRBJ2-5; 7 positions agree with TRBD2. The trim removed 4 bases at V and 5 bases at J, leaving 11 bases unmatched. The CDR3 has 15 residues. Per germline, CDR1 SGDLS and CDR2 YYNGEE. In DNA, the CDR3 is TGTGCCAGCAGCCCAACTTTGGGGGGGGTGGAGACCCAGTACTTC. Translation gives CASSPTLGGVETQYF.

The chain has TRBV28 and TRBJ2-7, with D perhaps TRBD1 (6 bases). The CDR3 is 12 residues long. Trimming shortened V by 5 bases and J by 3 bases, and 8 bases separated the two germline ends. Germline lookup yields CDR1 MDHEN and CDR2 SYDVKM. This CDR3 reads CASSGQLYEQYF. The CDR3 DNA reads TGTGCCAGCAGTGGACAGCTCTACGAGCAGTACTTC.

The chain joins TRBV2 to TRBJ1-2; 9 bases align to TRBD1. V was clipped by 2 bases and J by 5 bases; unmatched bases: 9. CDR3 length: 16 residues. Germline lookup yields CDR1 SNHLY and CDR2 FYNNEI. This CDR3 reads CASSEIRQGGNYGYTF. The CDR3 bases are TGTGCCAGCAGTGAAATTCGACAGGGGGGGAATTATGGCTACACCTTC.

This clone was picked up a small number of times. This chain joins TRBV15 and TRBJ2-5; a possible D gene is TRBD2 (6 bases). The CDR3 spans 13 residues. From germline, CDR1 is LNHNV and CDR2 YYDKDF (reference sequence). Trimming took 5 bases from V and 4 from J, leaving 11 bases between them. CDR3: CATSPRGRETQYF. The CDR3 DNA is TGTGCCACCAGCCCTCGGGGGAGAGAGACCCAGTACTTC.

This clone was seen once. V gene TRBV27 combines with J gene TRBJ2-7, with D maybe TRBD1 (6 bases). Looked up from germline, CDR1 is MNHEY and CDR2 is SMNVEV (reference sequence). This CDR3 has 15 residues. Trimming took off 5 bases at V and 3 bases at J, with 17 bases between the two ends. The CDR3 protein is CASSPRDKINYEQYF. The CDR3 coding sequence is TGTGCCAGCAGTCCACGGGACAAAATCAACTACGAGCAGTACTTC.

The rearrangement joins TRBV18 to TRBJ2-3, with 7 nucleotides matching TRBD2. Trimming removed 0 bases from V and 0 bases from J; junction bases left unmatched: 0. The CDR3 length is 15 residues. Germline loops: CDR1 KGHSH, CDR2 LQKENI. In nucleotides, the CDR3 is TGTGCCAGCTCACCACCGGGGGGGAGCACAGATACGCAGTATTTT. This codes for CASSPPGGSTDTQYF. The whole variable domain, remainder taken from reference TRBV18 and TRBJ2-3, is NAGVMQNPRHLVRRRGQEARLRCSPMKGHSHVYWYRQLPEEGLKFMVYLQKENIIDESGMPKERFSAEFPKEGPSILRIQQVVRGDSAAYFCASSPPGGSTDTQYFGPGTRLTVL.

The chain has TRBV12-3 or TRBV12-4 and TRBJ2-7; tentative D call: TRBD2 (5 bases). Deletions cut 3 bases from V and 6 bases from J, with 9 bases between. The CDR3 is made up of 12 amino acids. The CDR3 loop is CASSFGVGEQYF. The CDR3 DNA reads TGTGCCAGCAGTTTCGGGGTTGGCGAGCAGTACTTC.

The chain is built from TRBV25-1 and TRBJ1-1; D unresolved. This CDR3 region has 14 residues. The germline CDR1 and CDR2 sequences are MGHDK and SYGVNS. Trimming cost V 2 bases and J 1 base, with 8 bases left between them. CDR3 loop: CASSEPEPNTEAFF. CDR3 sequence (DNA): TGTGCCAGCAGTGAACCAGAACCGAACACTGAAGCTTTCTTT. The entire variable domain, with the rest obtained from reference TRBV25-1 and TRBJ1-1, is as follows: EADIYQTPRYLVIGTGKKITLECSQTMGHDKMYWYQQDPGMELHLIHYSYGVNSTEKGDLSSESTVSRIRTEHFPLTLESARPSHTSQYLCASSEPEPNTEAFFGQGTRLTVV.

The J gene is TRBJ2-7, the V gene TRBV6-2 or TRBV6-3; 11 positions agree with TRBD1. The ends lost 5 bases at V and 2 bases at J; junction bases unmatched: 11. The germline V gene encodes CDR1 MNHEY and CDR2 SVGEGT. This CDR3 has 17 amino acids. CDR3 nucleotides: TGTGCCAGCAGTACCGCCGGACAGGGGGCGAGCGCCTACGAGCAGTACTTC. Protein: CASSTAGQGASAYEQYF.

The chain uses TRBV5-1 and TRBJ2-1; perhaps TRBD1 as D (5 bases). The CDR3 has 15 residues. V lost 1 base and J lost 0, with 8 bases in between. In germline, CDR1 is SGHRS, CDR2 YFSETQ. DNA for the CDR3: TGCGCCAGCAGCTTGTCGCAGGGCTCCTACAATGAGCAGTTCTTC. This encodes CASSLSQGSYNEQFF.

The V and J genes are TRBV7-3 and TRBJ2-1; tentatively, D is TRBD2 (5 bases). CDR1 is SGHTA, CDR2 FQGTGA, per germline. The length of the CDR3 is 16 residues. Trimming pared 2 bases from V and 9 bases from J, leaving 20 bases between. The CDR3 protein is CASSLLSADPRGEQFF. The CDR3 DNA is TGTGCCAGCAGCTTATTGTCTGCAGACCCTCGGGGTGAGCAGTTCTTC.

V gene TRBV7-9 combines with J gene TRBJ1-6, with D possibly TRBD1 on 5 matching bases. This CDR3 has 14 residues. Looked up from germline, CDR1 is SEHNR and CDR2 is FQNEAQ (reference sequence). The V end lost 1 base, the J end lost 10 bases, and 11 bases lay between the germline ends. This CDR3 reads CASSLVRGGSPLHF. In nucleotides, the CDR3 is TGTGCCAGCAGCTTAGTTAGGGGTGGCTCACCCCTCCACTTT.

The chain links TRBV24-1 to TRBJ2-7, with TRBD2 as a possible D gene (5 bases). V was trimmed by 5 bases and J by 3 bases, leaving 10 bases between them. This CDR3 is 13 amino acids long. Germline CDR1 is KGHDR and CDR2 is SFDVKD. The CDR3 DNA is TGTGCCACCAGTGCCCCTAGCAGCTACGAGCAGTACTTC. Protein: CATSAPSSYEQYF.

The genes are TRBV24-1 and TRBJ2-1; unclear D gene. This CDR3 region has 12 residues. Looked up from germline, CDR1 is KGHDR and CDR2 is SFDVKD. Deletions cut 0 bases from V and 7 bases from J, with 3 bases between. The CDR3: CATSDLQNEQFF. The CDR3 DNA is TGTGCCACCAGTGATTTGCAAAATGAGCAGTTCTTC.

In this sample, this clone turned up once. V and J are TRBV5-1 and TRBJ1-2; D unclear. V was trimmed by 5 bases and J by 6 bases, leaving 17 bases between them. The CDR3 runs 14 residues. Germline V lookup: CDR1 SGHRS, CDR2 YFSETQ. CDR3 loop: CASRQNGIVDGYTF. CDR3 bases: TGCGCCAGCAGACAGAACGGGATCGTAGATGGCTACACCTTC.

The CDR3 loop reads CASSLTGTSGFSTDTQYF. The CDR3 coding sequence is TGTGCCAGCAGCTTAACGGGGACTAGCGGCTTCAGCACAGATACGCAGTATTTT. This sequence joins TRBV7-3 and TRBJ2-3, with TRBD2 identical over 11 bases. With 0 bases clipped from V and 0 bases from J, the junction kept 5 bases outside the gene matches. The germline CDR1 and CDR2 sequences are SGHTA and FQGTGA. The CDR3 has 18 amino acids.

This chain uses TRBV10-3 with TRBJ1-2; D may be TRBD1 (6 bases). V lost 5 bases and J lost 2, with 18 bases in between. CDR3 size: 16 residues. CDR1 is ENHRY and CDR2 is SYGVKD in the germline V gene. The CDR3 region has the DNA TGTGCCATCAGTCCCGCCGGGACATTGGGGAACTATGGCTACACCTTC. As protein: CAISPAGTLGNYGYTF.

To note about this clone: A read error may account for a junction end that differs from germline. This sequence joins TRBV2 and TRBJ1-2; weak D call: TRBD1 (6 bases). The length of the CDR3 is 13 residues. Germline CDR1 and CDR2: SNHLY and FYNNEI. The CDR3 DNA is TGTGCCAGCAGTCCACAGGGTAACCATGGCTACACCTTC. Translating gives CASSPQGNHGYTF. Together with reference TRBV2 and TRBJ1-2, the CDR3 gives the full variable domain: EPEVTQTPSHQVTQMGQEVILRCVPISNHLYFYWYRQILGQKVEFLVSFYNNEISEKSEIFDDQFSVERPDGSNFTLKIRSTKLEDSAMYFCASSPQGNHGYTFGSGTRLTVV.

In DNA form, the CDR3 reads TGTGCCAGCAGCTTAATCGGAGCCGGGGAGCTGTTTTTT. As protein: CASSLIGAGELFF. The chain links TRBV7-9 to TRBJ2-2; no reliable D call. Germline CDR1 is SEHNR and CDR2 is FQNEAQ (reference sequence). This CDR3 region has 13 residues. V gave up 2 bases and J gave up 6 bases, with 7 bases separating them.

By share of the sample, this clone is medium-sized. The chain is built from TRBV9 and TRBJ2-7; TRBD2 aligns across 11 bases. This CDR3 spans 15 amino acids. Germline CDR1 is SGDLS and CDR2 is YYNGEE. V lost 4 bases, J lost 5 bases, and 8 bases stayed unmatched. Written as DNA, the CDR3 is TGTGCCAGCAGCTCGACTAGCGGGACTATTCACGAGCAGTACTTC. Translating gives CASSSTSGTIHEQYF. Full variable domain (rest looked up from reference TRBV9 and TRBJ2-7): DSGVTQTPKHLITATGQRVTLRCSPRSGDLSVYWYQQSLDQGLQFLIQYYNGEERAKGNILERFSAQQFPDLHSELNLSSLELGDSALYFCASSSTSGTIHEQYFGPGTRLTVT.

The table lists this clone with a count of one. The chain combines TRBV9 with TRBJ1-3; D is uncertain. The CDR3 consists of 14 residues. Germline V gene sequence: CDR1 SGDLS, CDR2 YYNGEE. V was trimmed by 0 bases and J by 8 bases, leaving 12 bases between them. The CDR3 loop reads CASSVAVLEDTIYF. CDR3 coding DNA: TGTGCCAGCAGCGTAGCTGTTTTGGAGGACACCATATATTTT.

Only a few counts were recorded for this clone. The chain has TRBV18 and TRBJ1-5; D is undetermined. Germline V gene data show CDR1 as KGHSH and CDR2 as LQKENI. Trimming took off 2 bases at V and 6 bases at J, with 8 bases between the two ends. The CDR3 has 13 amino acids. The CDR3 DNA reads TGTGCCAGCTCACCAGAGGCAGTTCAGCCCCAGCATTTT. It codes for CASSPEAVQPQHF.

This chain links TRBV7-2 with TRBJ2-7; D possibly corresponds to TRBD2 (6 bases). CDR1 and CDR2 (germline): SGHTA, FQGNSA. V was shortened by 1 base and J by 1 base, with 8 bases between the two germline ends. The CDR3 is made up of 14 amino acids. The CDR3 loop reads CASSLVGGSYEQYF. In nucleotides, the CDR3 is TGTGCCAGCAGCTTAGTCGGGGGTTCCTACGAGCAGTACTTC.

To note about this clone: The germline gene is not matched at one end of the junction; a read error may be the cause. The CDR3 is CASSLGQGPYNEQFF. The CDR3 DNA reads TGTGCTAGCAGCCTGGGACAGGGGCCCTACAATGAGCAGTTCTTC. V gene TRBV7-7 combines with J gene TRBJ2-1; 10 nucleotides agree with TRBD1. Per germline, CDR1 SSHAT and CDR2 FNYEAQ (reference sequence). This CDR3 has 15 residues.